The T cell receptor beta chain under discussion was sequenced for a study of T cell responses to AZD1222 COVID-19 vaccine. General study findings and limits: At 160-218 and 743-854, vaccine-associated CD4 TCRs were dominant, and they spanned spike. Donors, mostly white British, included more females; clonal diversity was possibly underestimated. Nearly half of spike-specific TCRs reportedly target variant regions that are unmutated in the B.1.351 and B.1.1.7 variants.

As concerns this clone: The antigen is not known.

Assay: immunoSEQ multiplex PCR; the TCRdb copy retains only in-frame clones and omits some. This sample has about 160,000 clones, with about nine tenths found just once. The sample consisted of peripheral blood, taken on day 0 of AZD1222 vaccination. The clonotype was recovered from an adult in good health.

The CDR3 loop is CASSYAAGGNGYTF. The DNA for the CDR3 is TGTGCCAGCAGTTACGCTGCAGGGGGAAATGGCTACACCTTC. This chain links TRBV6-2 or TRBV6-3 with TRBJ1-2; 7 bases map to TRBD1. The CDR3 extends over 14 amino acids. V lost 2 bases and J lost 6; bases outside the gene matches: 6. Germline CDR1 and CDR2: MNHEY and SVGEGT.